This TCR beta chain appears in the sequencing data of a study of cytomegalovirus exposure and HLA in healthy donors. Study conclusions and caveats: In a later analysis, a missense DCLRE1C variant was linked to TCR beta V- and J-gene trimming. By HLA locus, TCR association rates varied in a later analysis, with DRB1 showing the most and HLA-C the fewest. Near-uniform donor sequencing depth was presumed by presence/absence analyses.

CDR3 length equals 15 residues. Trimming stripped 3 bases from V and 6 bases from J, with 15 bases between. Germline CDR1 and CDR2: LNHDA and SQIVND (reference sequence). With respect to this clone: Its target is not known.

This PCR relied on a set of 60 Vbeta primers and 13 Jbeta primers. The assay was immunoSEQ multiplex PCR, and TCRdb's table has in-frame clones only and misses some. The sample records around 130,000 clones, around four fifths being singletons. This sequence originates from a woman aged 40 to 50 in good health and CMV-seropositive. The chain recombines TRBV19 with TRBJ1-5, with a weak D call TRBD1 (5 bases). The sequencing input was PBMCs. CDR3 nucleotide sequence: TGTGCCAGTAGTATTAATATAGGGACTACTCAGCCCCAGCATTTT. Its translation is CASSINIGTTQPQHF.